The sample holds one count of the clone carrying this T cell receptor (beta chain). Its antigen remains unknown. This specimen belongs to a study of T cell responses to AZD1222 COVID-19 vaccine. Points from the study as a whole: In the spike-specific TCR repertoire, nearly half reportedly target unmutated variant regions.

Method: immunoSEQ multiplex PCR; TCRdb's copy keeps in-frame clones and lacks some. The repertoire holds roughly 83,000 clones, with more than 70% as singletons. V lost 6 bases, J lost 4 bases, and 7 bases stayed unmatched. The CDR3 has 14 amino acids. The sequence derives from an adult in good health. Material: peripheral blood, obtained on day 0 of AZD1222 vaccination. The chain has TRBV5-3 and TRBJ2-5; 9 nucleotides agree with TRBD2. TRBV5-3 falls under the ORF class, with uncertain function. This chain's CDR3 is CARNGGRARETQYF. CDR3 sequence (DNA): TGTGCCAGAAATGGCGGGAGGGCCCGAGAGACCCAGTACTTC.